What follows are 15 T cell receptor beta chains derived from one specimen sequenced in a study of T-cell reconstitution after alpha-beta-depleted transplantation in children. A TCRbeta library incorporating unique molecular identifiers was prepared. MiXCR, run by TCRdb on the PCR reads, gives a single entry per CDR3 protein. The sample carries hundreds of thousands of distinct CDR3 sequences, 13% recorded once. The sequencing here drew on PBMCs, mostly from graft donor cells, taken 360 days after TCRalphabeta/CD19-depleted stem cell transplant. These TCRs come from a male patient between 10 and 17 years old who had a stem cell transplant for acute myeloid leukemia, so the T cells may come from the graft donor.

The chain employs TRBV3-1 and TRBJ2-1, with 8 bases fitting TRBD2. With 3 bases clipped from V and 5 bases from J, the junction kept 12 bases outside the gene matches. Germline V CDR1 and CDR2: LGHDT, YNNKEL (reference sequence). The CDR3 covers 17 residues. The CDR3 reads CASSHPLKRGLHNEQFF. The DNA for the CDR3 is TGTGCCAGCAGCCACCCCTTAAAGCGGGGGCTCCACAATGAGCAGTTCTTC.

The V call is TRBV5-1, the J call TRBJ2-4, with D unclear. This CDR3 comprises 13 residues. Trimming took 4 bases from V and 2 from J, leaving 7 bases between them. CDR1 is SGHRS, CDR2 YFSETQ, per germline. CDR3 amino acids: CASSLRTKNIQYF. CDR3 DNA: TGCGCCAGCAGCCTGAGGACCAAAAACATTCAGTACTTC.

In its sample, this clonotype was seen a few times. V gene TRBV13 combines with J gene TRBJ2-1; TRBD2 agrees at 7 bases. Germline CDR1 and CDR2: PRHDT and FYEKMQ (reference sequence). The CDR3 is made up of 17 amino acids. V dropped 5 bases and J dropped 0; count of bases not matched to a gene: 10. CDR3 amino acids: CASSRSGMTSSYNEQFF. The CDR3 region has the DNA TGTGCCAGCAGCCGGAGCGGGATGACCTCCTCCTACAATGAGCAGTTCTTC.

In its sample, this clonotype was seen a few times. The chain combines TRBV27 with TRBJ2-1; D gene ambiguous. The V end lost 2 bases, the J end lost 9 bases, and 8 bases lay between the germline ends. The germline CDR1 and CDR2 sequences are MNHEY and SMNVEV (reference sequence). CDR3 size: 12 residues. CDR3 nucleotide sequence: TGTGCCAGCAGTTTAGCTAGATCTGAGCAGTTCTTC. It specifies CASSLARSEQFF.

For the CDR3, the DNA is TGTGCCAGCAGCATACAGGGGACCCTAGCCAAAAACATTCAGTACTTC. It is translated as CASSIQGTLAKNIQYF. The V gene is TRBV7-2, the J gene TRBJ2-4; 7 bases are a match to TRBD1. The CDR3 length is 16 residues. CDR1 SGHTA and CDR2 FQGNSA come from the germline V gene. Trimming at V came to 5 bases and at J to 0 bases, leaving 7 bases not matched to a gene.

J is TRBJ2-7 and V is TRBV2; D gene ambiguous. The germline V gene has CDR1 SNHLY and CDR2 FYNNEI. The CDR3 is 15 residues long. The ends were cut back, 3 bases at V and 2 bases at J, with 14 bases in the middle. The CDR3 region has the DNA TGTGCCAGCAGTGACCCCGGAACAGTTACCTACGAGCAGTACTTC. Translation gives CASSDPGTVTYEQYF. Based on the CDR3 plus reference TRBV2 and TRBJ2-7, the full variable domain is EPEVTQTPSHQVTQMGQEVILRCVPISNHLYFYWYRQILGQKVEFLVSFYNNEISEKSEIFDDQFSVERPDGSNFTLKIRSTKLEDSAMYFCASSDPGTVTYEQYFGPGTRLTVT.

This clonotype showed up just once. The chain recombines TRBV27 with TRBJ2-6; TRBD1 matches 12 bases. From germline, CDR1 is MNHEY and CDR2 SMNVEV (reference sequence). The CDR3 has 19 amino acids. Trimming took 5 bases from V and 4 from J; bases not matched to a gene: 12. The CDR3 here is CASSPIGDRGHSGANVLTF. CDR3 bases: TGTGCCAGCAGTCCAATTGGGGACAGGGGGCATAGCGGGGCCAACGTCCTGACTTTC.

Here the CDR3 DNA reads TGTGCCAGCATCGGAGCAGGGTACCAAGAGACCCAGTACTTC. This codes for CASIGAGYQETQYF. The chain joins TRBV28 to TRBJ2-5, with D possibly matching TRBD1 (5 bases). Between the trimmed V and J ends, which lost 7 bases and 0 bases, there was a span of 12 bases. The CDR3 contains 14 residues. The germline V gene has CDR1 MDHEN and CDR2 SYDVKM.

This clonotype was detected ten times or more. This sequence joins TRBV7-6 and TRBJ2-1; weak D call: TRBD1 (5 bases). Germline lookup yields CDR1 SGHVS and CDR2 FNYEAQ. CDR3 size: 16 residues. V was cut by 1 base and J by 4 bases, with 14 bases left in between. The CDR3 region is CASSLGGHTRYNEQFF. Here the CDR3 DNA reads TGTGCCAGCAGCTTAGGTGGACACACGAGATACAATGAGCAGTTCTTC.

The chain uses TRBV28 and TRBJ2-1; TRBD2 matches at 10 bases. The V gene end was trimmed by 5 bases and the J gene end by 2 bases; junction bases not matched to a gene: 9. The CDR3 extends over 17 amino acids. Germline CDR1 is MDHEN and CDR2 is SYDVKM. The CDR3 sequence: CASSLRILAGAYNEQFF. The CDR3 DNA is TGTGCCAGCAGTCTGAGAATCCTAGCGGGAGCCTACAATGAGCAGTTCTTC.

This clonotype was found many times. The CDR3 bases are TGTGCCAGCAGCCAAGTCCTCCCGGGACTGGGCACAGATACGCAGTATTTT. It codes for CASSQVLPGLGTDTQYF. This rearrangement joins TRBV3-1 to TRBJ2-3; a weak D match, TRBD2 (6 bases). CDR1 is LGHDT, CDR2 YNNKEL, per germline (reference sequence). V lost 1 base and J 1 base, leaving 15 bases between the germline ends. The CDR3 is 17 amino acids.

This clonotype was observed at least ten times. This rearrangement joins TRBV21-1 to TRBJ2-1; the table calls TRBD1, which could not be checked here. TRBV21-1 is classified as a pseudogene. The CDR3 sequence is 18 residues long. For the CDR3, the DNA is TGTGCCAGCAGCAAAGGGAACGCCGGGGCCACCACCTACAATGAGCAGTTCTTC. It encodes CASSKGNAGATTYNEQFF.

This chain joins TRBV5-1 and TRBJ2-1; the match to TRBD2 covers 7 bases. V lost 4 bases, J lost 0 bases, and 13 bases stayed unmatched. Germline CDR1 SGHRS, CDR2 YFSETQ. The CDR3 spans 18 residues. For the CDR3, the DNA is TGCGCCAGCAGCGGGGGGGGTGGGGCTCCGAGCTCCTACAATGAGCAGTTCTTC. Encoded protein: CASSGGGGAPSSYNEQFF.

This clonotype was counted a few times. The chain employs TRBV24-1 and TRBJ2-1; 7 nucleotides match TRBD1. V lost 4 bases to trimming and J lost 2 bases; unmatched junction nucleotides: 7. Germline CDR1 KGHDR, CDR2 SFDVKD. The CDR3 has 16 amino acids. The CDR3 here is CATSDLDRAAYNEQFF. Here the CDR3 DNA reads TGTGCCACCAGTGACCTAGACAGGGCTGCCTACAATGAGCAGTTCTTC.

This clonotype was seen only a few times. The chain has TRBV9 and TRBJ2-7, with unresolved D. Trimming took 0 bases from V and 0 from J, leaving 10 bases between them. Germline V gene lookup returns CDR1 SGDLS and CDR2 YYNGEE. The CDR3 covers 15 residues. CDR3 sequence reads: CASSVALHSSYEQYF. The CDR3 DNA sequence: TGTGCCAGCAGCGTAGCCCTGCACAGCTCCTACGAGCAGTACTTC.